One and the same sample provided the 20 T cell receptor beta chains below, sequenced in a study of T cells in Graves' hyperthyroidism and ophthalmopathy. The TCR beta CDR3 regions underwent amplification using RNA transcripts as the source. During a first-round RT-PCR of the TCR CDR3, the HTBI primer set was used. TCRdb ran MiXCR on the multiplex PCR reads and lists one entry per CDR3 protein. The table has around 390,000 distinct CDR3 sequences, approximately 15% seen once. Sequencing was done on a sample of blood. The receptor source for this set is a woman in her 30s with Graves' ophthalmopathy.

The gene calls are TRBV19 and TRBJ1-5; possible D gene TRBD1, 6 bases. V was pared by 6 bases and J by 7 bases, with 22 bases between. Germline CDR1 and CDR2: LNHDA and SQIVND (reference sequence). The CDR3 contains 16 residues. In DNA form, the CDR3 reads TGTGCCAGTAGCCCAGGGGACCTCCGGGCCTGGCAGCCCCAGCATTTT. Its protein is CASSPGDLRAWQPQHF.

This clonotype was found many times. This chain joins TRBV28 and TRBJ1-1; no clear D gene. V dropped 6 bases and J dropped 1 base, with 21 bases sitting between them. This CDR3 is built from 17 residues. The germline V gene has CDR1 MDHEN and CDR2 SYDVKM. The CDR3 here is CASSYDLRGLGNTEAFF. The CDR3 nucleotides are TGTGCCAGCAGCTACGATCTGCGGGGATTGGGGAACACTGAAGCTTTCTTT.

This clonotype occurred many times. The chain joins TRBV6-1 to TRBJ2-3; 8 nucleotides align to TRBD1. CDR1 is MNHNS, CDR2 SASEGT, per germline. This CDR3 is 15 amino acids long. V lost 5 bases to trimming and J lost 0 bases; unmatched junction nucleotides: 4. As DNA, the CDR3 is TGTGCCAGCAGTTTTCAGGGGGCCAGCACAGATACGCAGTATTTT. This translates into CASSFQGASTDTQYF.

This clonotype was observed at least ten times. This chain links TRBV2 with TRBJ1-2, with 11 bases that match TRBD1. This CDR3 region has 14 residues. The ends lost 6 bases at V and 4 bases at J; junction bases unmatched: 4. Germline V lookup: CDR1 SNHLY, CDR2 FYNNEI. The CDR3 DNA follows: TGTGCCAGCAGGGCCGGGACAGGGGGCTATGGCTACACCTTC. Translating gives CASRAGTGGYGYTF.

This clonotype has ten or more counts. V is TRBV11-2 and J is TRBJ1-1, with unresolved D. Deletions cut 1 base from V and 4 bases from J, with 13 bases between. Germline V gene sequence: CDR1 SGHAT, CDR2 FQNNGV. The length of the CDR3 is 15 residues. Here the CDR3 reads CASSLVFRRGTEAFF. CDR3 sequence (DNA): TGTGCCAGCAGCTTAGTTTTTAGGAGAGGCACTGAAGCTTTCTTT.

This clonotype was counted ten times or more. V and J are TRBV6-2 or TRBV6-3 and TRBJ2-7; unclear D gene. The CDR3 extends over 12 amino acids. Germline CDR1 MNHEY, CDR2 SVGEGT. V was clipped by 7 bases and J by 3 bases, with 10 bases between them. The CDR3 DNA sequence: TGTGCCAGCACCGACATGGGCTACGAGCAGTACTTC. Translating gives CASTDMGYEQYF.

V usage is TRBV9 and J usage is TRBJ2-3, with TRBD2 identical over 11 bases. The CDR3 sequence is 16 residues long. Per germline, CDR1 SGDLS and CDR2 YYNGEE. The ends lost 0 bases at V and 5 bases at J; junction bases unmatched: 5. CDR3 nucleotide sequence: TGTGCCAGCAGCGTAGTCCTAGCGGGAGGACGAGATACGCAGTATTTT. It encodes CASSVVLAGGRDTQYF.

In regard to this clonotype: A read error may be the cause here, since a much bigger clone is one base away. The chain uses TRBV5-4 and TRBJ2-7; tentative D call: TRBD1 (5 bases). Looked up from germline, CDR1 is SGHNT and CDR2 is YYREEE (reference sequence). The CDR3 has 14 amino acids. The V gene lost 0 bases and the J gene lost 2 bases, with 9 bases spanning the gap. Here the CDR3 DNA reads TGTGCCAGCAGCTTGGGGGGCAGCACCTACGAGCAGTACTTC. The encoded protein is CASSLGGSTYEQYF.

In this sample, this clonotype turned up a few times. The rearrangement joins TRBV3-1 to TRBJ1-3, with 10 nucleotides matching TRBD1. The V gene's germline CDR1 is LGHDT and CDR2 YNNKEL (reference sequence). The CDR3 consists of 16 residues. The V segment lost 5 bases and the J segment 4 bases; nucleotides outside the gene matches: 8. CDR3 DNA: TGTGCCAGCAGCAGTCCCGGGACAGGGGTAGGAAACACCATATATTTT. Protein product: CASSSPGTGVGNTIYF.

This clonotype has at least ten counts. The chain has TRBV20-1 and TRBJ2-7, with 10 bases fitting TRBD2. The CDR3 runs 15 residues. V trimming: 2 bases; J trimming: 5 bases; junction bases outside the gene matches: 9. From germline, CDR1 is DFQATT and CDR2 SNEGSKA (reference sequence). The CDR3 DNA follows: TGCAGTGCTAGACCCGGGCTAGCGGGGGACCACGAGCAGTACTTC. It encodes CSARPGLAGDHEQYF.

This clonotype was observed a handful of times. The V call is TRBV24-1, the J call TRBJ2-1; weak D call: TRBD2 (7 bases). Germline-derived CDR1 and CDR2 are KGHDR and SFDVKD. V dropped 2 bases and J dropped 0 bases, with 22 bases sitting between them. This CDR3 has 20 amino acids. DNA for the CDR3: TGTGCCACCAGTGATTCAATTTGGCGGGGGCATCAAATCTCCTACAATGAGCAGTTCTTC. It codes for CATSDSIWRGHQISYNEQFF.

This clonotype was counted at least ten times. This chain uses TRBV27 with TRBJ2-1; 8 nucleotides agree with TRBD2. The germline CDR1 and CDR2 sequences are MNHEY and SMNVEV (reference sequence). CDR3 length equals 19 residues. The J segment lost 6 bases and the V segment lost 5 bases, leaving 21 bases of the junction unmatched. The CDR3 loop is CASSRGTMFGGGQINEQFF. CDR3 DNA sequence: TGTGCCAGCAGTCGAGGAACCATGTTCGGGGGGGGGCAGATCAATGAGCAGTTCTTC.

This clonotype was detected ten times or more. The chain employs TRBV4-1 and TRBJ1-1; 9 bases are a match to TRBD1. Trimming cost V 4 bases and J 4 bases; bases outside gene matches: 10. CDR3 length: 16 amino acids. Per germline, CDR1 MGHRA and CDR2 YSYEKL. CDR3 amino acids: CASSRPFEGQGTEAFF. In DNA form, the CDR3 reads TGCGCCAGCAGCCGCCCCTTCGAGGGACAGGGCACTGAAGCTTTCTTT.

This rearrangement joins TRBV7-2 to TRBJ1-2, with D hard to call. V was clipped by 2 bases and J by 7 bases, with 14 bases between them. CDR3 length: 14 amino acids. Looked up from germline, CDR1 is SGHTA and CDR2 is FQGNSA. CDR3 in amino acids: CASSLLIRASGYTF. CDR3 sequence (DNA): TGTGCCAGCAGCTTACTTATTAGGGCTTCTGGCTACACCTTC.

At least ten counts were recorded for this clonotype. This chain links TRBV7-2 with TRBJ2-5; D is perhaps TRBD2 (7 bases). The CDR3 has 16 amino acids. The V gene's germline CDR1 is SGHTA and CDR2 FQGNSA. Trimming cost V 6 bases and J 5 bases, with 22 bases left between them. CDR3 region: CASSSPTSWGAETQYF. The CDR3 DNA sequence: TGTGCCAGCAGTTCCCCGACTAGCTGGGGGGCGGAGACCCAGTACTTC.

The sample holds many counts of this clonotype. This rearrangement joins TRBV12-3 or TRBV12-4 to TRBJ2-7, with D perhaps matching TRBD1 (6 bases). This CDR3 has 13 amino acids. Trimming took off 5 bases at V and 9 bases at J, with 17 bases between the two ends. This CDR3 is CASSDDRRTAQYF. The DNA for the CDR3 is TGTGCCAGCAGTGACGACAGGAGGACTGCGCAGTACTTC.

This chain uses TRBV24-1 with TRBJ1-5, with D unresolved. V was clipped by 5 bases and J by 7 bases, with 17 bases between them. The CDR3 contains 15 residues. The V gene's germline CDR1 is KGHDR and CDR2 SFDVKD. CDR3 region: CATSGRAAVGQPQHF. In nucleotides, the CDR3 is TGTGCCACCAGTGGTCGGGCCGCTGTCGGGCAGCCCCAGCATTTT.

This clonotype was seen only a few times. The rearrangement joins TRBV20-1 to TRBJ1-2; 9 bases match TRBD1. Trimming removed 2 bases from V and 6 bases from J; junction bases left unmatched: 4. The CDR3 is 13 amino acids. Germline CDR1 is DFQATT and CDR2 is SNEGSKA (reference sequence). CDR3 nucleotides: TGCAGTGCTAGATTTCGACAGGGGGATGGCTACACCTTC. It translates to CSARFRQGDGYTF.

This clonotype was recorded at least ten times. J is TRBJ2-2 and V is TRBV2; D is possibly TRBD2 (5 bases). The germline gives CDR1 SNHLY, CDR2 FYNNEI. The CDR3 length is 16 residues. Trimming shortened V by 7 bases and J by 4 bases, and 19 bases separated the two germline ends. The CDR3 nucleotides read TGTGCCAGCACCCAGAAGGGTTCGGGGTTCACCGGGGAGCTGTTTTTT. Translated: CASTQKGSGFTGELFF.

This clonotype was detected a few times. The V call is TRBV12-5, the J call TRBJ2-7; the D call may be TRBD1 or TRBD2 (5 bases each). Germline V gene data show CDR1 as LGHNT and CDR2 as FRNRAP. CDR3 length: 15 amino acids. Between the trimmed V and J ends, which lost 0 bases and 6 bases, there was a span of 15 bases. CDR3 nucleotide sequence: TGTGCTAGTGGTTTGGTTTCCCCGGGGCGGCGCGAGCAGTACTTC. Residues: CASGLVSPGRREQYF.